The sequence of this T cell receptor (beta chain) was determined in a study of regulatory T cells in long-lasting Graves disease. According to the study, TCR beta libraries were built with iRepertoire HTBI primers and CDR3-region Arm-PCR. TCRdb re-called the multiplex PCR reads with MiXCR, one entry per CDR3 protein. The sample contains about 560,000 distinct CDR3 sequences, around 15% of which appear only once. Time point given: newly diagnosed GD, antithyroid drugs for less than 3 months. Isolated PBMC RNA provided the starting material for the TCR library. CDR3 length: 17 amino acids. The V gene lost 4 bases and the J gene lost 6 bases, with 22 bases spanning the gap. The germline gives CDR1 SGHTS, CDR2 YDEGEE. These same records also appear under a second study, on T cells in Graves' hyperthyroidism and ophthalmopathy.

The origin of this receptor is a man in his late teens or twenties with Graves disease. The chain recombines TRBV5-8 with TRBJ1-4, with D possibly being TRBD1 (5 bases). This specimen was peripheral blood mononuclear cells (PBMCs), taken at new diagnosis, from a patient treated with antithyroid drugs. The CDR3 protein is CASSAQGANTPDEKLFF. The CDR3 DNA is TGTGCCAGCAGCGCGCAGGGCGCCAATACGCCTGATGAAAAACTGTTTTTT. The full variable domain, its missing parts supplied by reference TRBV5-8 and TRBJ1-4, is EAGVTQSPTHLIKTRGQQATLRCSPISGHTSVYWYQQALGLGLQFLLWYDEGEERNRGNFPPRFSGRQFPNYSSELNVNALELEDSALYLCASSAQGANTPDEKLFFGSGTQLSVL.